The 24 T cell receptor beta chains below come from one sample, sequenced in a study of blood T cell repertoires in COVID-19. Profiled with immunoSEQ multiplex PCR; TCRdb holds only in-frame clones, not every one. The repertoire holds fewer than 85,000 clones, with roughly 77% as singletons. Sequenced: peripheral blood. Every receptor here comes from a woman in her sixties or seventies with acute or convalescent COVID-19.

This CDR3 is CASSGPGYQETQYF. Written as DNA, the CDR3 is TGCGCCAGCAGTGGGCCCGGTTACCAAGAGACCCAGTACTTC. V gene TRBV5-1 combines with J gene TRBJ2-5, with no clear D. This CDR3 is 14 amino acids long. In germline, CDR1 is SGHRS, CDR2 YFSETQ. The V end was cut by 5 bases, the J end by 0 bases, with 11 bases between.

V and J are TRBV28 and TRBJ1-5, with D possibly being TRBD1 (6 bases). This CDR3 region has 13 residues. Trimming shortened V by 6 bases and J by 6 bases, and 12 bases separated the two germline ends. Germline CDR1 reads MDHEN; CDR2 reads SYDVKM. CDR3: CASSLNRVQPQHF. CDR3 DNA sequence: TGTGCCAGCAGCCTAAACAGGGTTCAGCCCCAGCATTTT. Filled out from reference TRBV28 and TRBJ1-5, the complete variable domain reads DVKVTQSSRYLVKRTGEKVFLECVQDMDHENMFWYRQDPGLGLRLIYFSYDVKMKEKGDIPEGYSVSREKKERFSLILESASTNQTSMYLCASSLNRVQPQHFGDGTRLSIL.

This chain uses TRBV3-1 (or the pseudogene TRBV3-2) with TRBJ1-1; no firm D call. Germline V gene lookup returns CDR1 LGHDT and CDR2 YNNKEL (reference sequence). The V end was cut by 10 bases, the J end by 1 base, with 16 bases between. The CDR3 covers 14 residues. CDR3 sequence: CATTSTEQNTEAFF. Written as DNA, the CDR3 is TGTGCCACCACCTCGACTGAGCAGAACACTGAAGCTTTCTTT.

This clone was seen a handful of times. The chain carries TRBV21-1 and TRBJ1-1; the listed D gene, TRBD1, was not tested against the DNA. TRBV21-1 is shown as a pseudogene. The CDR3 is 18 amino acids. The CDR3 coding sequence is TGTGCCAGCAGCAAAGTCACAGGGGCTAAATCTGGGAACACTGAAGCTTTCTTT. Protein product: CASSKVTGAKSGNTEAFF.

CDR3 in amino acids: CASSDWSDSNQPQHF. The CDR3 DNA is TGTGCCAGCAGTGATTGGTCAGATAGCAATCAGCCCCAGCATTTT. This sequence joins TRBV2 and TRBJ1-5, with no clear D. CDR3 length: 15 amino acids. V was cut by 3 bases and J by 0 bases, with 9 bases left in between. Per germline, CDR1 SNHLY and CDR2 FYNNEI.

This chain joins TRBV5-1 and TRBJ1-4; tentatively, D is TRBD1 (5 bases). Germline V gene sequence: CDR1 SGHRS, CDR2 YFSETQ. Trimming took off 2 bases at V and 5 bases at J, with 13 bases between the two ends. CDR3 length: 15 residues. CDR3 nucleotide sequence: TGCGCCAGCAGCTTTCAGGGCAGGCCCAATGAAAAACTGTTTTTT. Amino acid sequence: CASSFQGRPNEKLFF.

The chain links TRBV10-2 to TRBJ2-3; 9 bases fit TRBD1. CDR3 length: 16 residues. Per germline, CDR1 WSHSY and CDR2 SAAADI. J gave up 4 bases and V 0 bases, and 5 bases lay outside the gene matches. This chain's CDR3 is CASSESTGGWADTQYF. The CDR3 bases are TGCGCCAGCAGTGAGTCCACAGGGGGCTGGGCAGATACGCAGTATTTT.

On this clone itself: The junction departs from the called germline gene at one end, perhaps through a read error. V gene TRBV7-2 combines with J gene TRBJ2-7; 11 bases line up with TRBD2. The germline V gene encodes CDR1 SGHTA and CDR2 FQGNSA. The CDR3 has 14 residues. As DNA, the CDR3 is TGTGCCAGCAGCCTAGCGGGAGGTCTCTACGAGCAGTACTTC. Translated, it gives CASSLAGGLYEQYF.

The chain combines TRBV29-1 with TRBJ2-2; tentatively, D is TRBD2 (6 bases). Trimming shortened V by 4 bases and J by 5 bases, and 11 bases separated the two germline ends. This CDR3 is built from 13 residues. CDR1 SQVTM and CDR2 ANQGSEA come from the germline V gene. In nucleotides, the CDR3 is TGCAGCGTTGGTGTAGGGAGGACCGGGGAGCTGTTTTTT. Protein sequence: CSVGVGRTGELFF.

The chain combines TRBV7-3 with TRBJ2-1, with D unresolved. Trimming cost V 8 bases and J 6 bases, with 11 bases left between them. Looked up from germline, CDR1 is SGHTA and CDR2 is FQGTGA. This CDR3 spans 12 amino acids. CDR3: CASGLGFNEQFF. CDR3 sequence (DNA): TGTGCCAGCGGGCTCGGCTTCAATGAGCAGTTCTTC.

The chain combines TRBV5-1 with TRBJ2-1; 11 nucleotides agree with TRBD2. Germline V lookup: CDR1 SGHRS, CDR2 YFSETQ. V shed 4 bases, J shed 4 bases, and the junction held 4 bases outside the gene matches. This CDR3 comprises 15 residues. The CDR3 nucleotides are TGCGCCAGCAGCGAGACTAGCGGGATTTACAATGAGCAGTTCTTC. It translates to CASSETSGIYNEQFF. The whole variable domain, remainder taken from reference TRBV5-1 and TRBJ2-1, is KAGVTQTPRYLIKTRGQQVTLSCSPISGHRSVSWYQQTPGQGLQFLFEYFSETQRNKGNFPGRFSGRQFSNSRSEMNVSTLELGDSALYLCASSETSGIYNEQFFGPGTRLTVL.

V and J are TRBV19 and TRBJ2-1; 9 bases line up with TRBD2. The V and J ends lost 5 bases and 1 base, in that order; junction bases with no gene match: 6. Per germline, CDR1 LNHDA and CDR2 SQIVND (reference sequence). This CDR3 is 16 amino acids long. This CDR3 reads CASSPEREASYNEQFF. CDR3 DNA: TGTGCCAGTAGTCCGGAGCGGGAGGCATCCTACAATGAGCAGTTCTTC.

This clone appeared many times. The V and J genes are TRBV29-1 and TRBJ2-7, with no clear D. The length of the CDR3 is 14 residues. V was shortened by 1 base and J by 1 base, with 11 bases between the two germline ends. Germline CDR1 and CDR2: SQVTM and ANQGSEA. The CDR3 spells CSVEGASGSYEQYF. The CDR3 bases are TGCAGCGTTGAAGGGGCCTCTGGATCCTACGAGCAGTACTTC.

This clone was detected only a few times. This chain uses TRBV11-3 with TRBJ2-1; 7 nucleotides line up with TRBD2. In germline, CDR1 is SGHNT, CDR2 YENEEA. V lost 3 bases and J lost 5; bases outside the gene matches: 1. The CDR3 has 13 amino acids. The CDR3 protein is CASSFSGNNEQFF. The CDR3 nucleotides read TGTGCCAGCAGCTTCAGCGGGAACAATGAGCAGTTCTTC.

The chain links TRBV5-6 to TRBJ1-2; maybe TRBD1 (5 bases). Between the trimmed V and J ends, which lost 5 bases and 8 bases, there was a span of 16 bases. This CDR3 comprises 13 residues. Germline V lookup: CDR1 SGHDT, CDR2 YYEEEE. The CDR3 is CASSQQGSGGYTF. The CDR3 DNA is TGTGCCAGCAGTCAGCAGGGTTCGGGCGGCTACACCTTC.

CDR3 bases: TGTGCCAGCAGCTTGGTAGGACAGCAATATGGCTACACCTTC. Residues: CASSLVGQQYGYTF. The rearrangement joins TRBV5-4 to TRBJ1-2, with D perhaps matching TRBD1 (6 bases). V dropped 0 bases and J dropped 5 bases, with 11 bases sitting between them. The CDR3 has 14 residues. In germline, CDR1 is SGHNT, CDR2 YYREEE (reference sequence). Using reference TRBV5-4 and TRBJ1-2 for the parts outside the CDR3, the full variable domain is ETGVTQSPTHLIKTRGQQVTLRCSSQSGHNTVSWYQQALGQGPQFIFQYYREEENGRGNFPPRFSGLQFPNYSSELNVNALELDDSALYLCASSLVGQQYGYTFGSGTRLTVV.

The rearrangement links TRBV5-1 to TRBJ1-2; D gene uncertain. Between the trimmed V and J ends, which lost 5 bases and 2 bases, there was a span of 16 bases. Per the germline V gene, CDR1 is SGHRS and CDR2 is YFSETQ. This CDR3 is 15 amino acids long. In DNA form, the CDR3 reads TGCGCCAGCAGACCCGACACGAAAACCAACTATGGCTACACCTTC. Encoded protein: CASRPDTKTNYGYTF.

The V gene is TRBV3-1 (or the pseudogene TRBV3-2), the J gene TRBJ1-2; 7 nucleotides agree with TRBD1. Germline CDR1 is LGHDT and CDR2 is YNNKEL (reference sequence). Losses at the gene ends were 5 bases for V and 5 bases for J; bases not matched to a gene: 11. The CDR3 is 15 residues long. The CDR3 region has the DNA TGTGCCAGCAGCACCGACGGGACAGCGATTTATGGCTACACCTTC. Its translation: CASSTDGTAIYGYTF.

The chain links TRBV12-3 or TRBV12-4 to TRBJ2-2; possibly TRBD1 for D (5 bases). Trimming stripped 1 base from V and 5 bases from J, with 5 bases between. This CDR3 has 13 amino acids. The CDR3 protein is CASSLEGTGELFF. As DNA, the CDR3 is TGTGCCAGCAGTTTAGAGGGGACCGGGGAGCTGTTTTTT.

CDR3 amino acids: CASSFSSASGSYNSPLHF. The DNA for the CDR3 is TGTGCCAGCAGCTTCTCATCAGCATCAGGCTCCTATAATTCACCCCTCCACTTT. This chain joins TRBV11-2 and TRBJ1-6, with D unresolved. CDR3 size: 18 residues. Germline CDR1 and CDR2: SGHAT and FQNNGV. V lost 3 bases and J lost 0, with 15 bases in between.

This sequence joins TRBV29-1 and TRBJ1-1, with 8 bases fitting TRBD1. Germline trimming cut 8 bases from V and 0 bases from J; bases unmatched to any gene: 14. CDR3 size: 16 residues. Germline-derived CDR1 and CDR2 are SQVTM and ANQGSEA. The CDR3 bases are TGCAGCATTCAAGACCGACAGGGGCTGATGAACACTGAAGCTTTCTTT. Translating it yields CSIQDRQGLMNTEAFF.

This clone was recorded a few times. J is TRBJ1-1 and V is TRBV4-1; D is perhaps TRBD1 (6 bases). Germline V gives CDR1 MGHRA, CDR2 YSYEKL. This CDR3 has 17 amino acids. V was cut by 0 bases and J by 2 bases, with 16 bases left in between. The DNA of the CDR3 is TGCGCCAGCAGCCAAGATAGGGCAGGGGCTCAAAACACTGAAGCTTTCTTT. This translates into CASSQDRAGAQNTEAFF.

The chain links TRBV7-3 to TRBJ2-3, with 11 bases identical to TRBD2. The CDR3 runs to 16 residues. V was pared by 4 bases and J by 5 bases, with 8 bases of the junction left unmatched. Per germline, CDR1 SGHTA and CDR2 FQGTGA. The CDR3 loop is CASSSLTSGNIDTQYF. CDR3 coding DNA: TGTGCCAGCAGCTCCTTGACTAGCGGGAACATAGATACGCAGTATTTT. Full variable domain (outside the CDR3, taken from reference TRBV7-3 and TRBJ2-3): GAGVSQTPSNKVTEKGKYVELRCDPISGHTALYWYRQSLGQGPEFLIYFQGTGAADDSGLPNDRFFAVRPEGSVSTLKIQRTERGDSAVYLCASSSLTSGNIDTQYFGPGTRLTVL.

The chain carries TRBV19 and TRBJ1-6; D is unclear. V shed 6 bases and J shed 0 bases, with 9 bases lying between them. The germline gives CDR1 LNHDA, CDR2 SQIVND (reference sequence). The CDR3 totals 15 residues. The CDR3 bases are TGTGCCAGTAGCAATACAGCCTCCTATAATTCACCCCTCCACTTT. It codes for CASSNTASYNSPLHF.